The rows below give T cell receptor beta chains drawn from one sample of a study of CD8 T cells in ankylosing spondylitis. TCRdb passed the 5' RACE reads through MiXCR, listing each CDR3 protein once. The sample has 250,000 to 300,000 distinct CDR3 sequences; 15% to 20% are singletons. The sequencing sample was made of blood, either unsorted or a sorted T cell fraction (not recorded which). All receptors come from a male donor with ankylosing spondylitis or in good health (not recorded which). Both conserved end residues are part of each CDR3. The D gene is left open where the match is weak. Size is stated for part of the rows, as once, few or many counts, or as a class when the clone is expanded.

v_gene	abundance	d_gene	j_gene	CDR3nt	CDR3aa
TRBV7-3	few	NA	TRBJ2-5	TGTGCCAGCAGCTTGAGAGTGCAAGAGACCCAGTACTTC	CASSLRVQETQYF
TRBV7-8	few	NA	TRBJ1-1	TGTGCCAGCAGCTTAGAAGACGACCGCGGCACTGAAGCTTTCTTT	CASSLEDDRGTEAFF
TRBV20-1	NA	TRBD1	TRBJ2-3	TGCAGTGCTAGAGATTGGAGAACAGACGGGACAGGCAACACAGATACGCAGTATTTT	CSARDWRTDGTGNTDTQYF
TRBV12-3/TRBV12-4	NA	TRBD1	TRBJ1-6	TGTGCCAGCACCCCGGACAGGGGCTGGGTTTCACCCCTCCACTTT	CASTPDRGWVSPLHF
TRBV14	few	NA	TRBJ1-1	TGTGCCAGCAGCCGACCTGGGGGGTTTGGATCTGAAGCTTTCTTT	CASSRPGGFGSEAFF
TRBV5-1	NA	TRBD1	TRBJ1-1	TGCGCCAGCAGCCACGGTAGGACAGGGAGGGTTATGAACACTGAAGCTTTCTTT	CASSHGRTGRVMNTEAFF
TRBV18	NA	NA	TRBJ2-2	TGTGCCAACTCACCAAGCACCACGAACACCGGGGAGCTGTTTTTT	CANSPSTTNTGELFF
TRBV7-6	NA	NA	TRBJ2-1	TGTGCCAGCAGCTTAGCGCATTTCGAGGCCCTAGTAGGCAATGAGCAGTTCTTC	CASSLAHFEALVGNEQFF
TRBV5-1	NA	TRBD2	TRBJ2-3	TGCGCCAGCAGCTTGTCGACTAGCGGGAGGCTTAGCACAGATACGCAGTATTTT	CASSLSTSGRLSTDTQYF
TRBV5-1	once	NA	TRBJ2-1	TGCGCCAGCAGCTTGGTCAACAATGAGCAGTTCTTC	CASSLVNNEQFF
TRBV20-1	NA	TRBD2	TRBJ2-3	TGCAGTGCTTTCCTAGCGGGGATTAGCACAGATACGCAGTATTTT	CSAFLAGISTDTQYF
TRBV4-1	NA	TRBD2	TRBJ2-3	TGCGCCAGCAGCCAAGTGGGGCTAGCGGGGTTTACAGATACGCAGTATTTT	CASSQVGLAGFTDTQYF
TRBV9	many	TRBD1	TRBJ1-4	TGTGCCAGCAGCCAAGGGACAGGGCTTAATGAAAAACTGTTTTTT	CASSQGTGLNEKLFF
TRBV15	NA	NA	TRBJ2-5	TGTGCCACCAGCAGGGGTGCAGAGACCCAGTACTTC	CATSRGAETQYF
TRBV12-3/TRBV12-4	many	NA	TRBJ1-3	TGTGCCAGCAGCCTGATGGGGGCAGGTGGAAACACCATATATTTT	CASSLMGAGGNTIYF
TRBV20-1	many	NA	TRBJ2-3	TGCAGTGCTTACGAATCTAGGGCGGGGAGTTCAGATACGCAGTATTTT	CSAYESRAGSSDTQYF
TRBV5-1	NA	NA	TRBJ2-3	TGCGCCAGCAGCTTGGGGCAGAAGATGTCGACAGATACGCAGTATTTT	CASSLGQKMSTDTQYF
TRBV6-1	many	NA	TRBJ2-4	TGTGCCAGCAGTCCCACCGTTTCGAGGGACATTCAGTACTTC	CASSPTVSRDIQYF
TRBV30	NA	NA	TRBJ2-1	TGTGCCTGGAGTATATCATTCTCCTCCTACAATGAGCAGTTCTTC	CAWSISFSSYNEQFF
TRBV10-1	NA	NA	TRBJ1-1	TGCGCCAGCAGTGAGGGGAGTACAGGACGGAACACTGAAGCTTTCTTT	CASSEGSTGRNTEAFF
TRBV28	NA	TRBD1	TRBJ1-2	TGTGCCAGCAATACCGCGGGACAGGGGCGTAATGGCTACACCTTC	CASNTAGQGRNGYTF
TRBV12-3/TRBV12-4	NA	NA	TRBJ2-3	TGTGCCAGCAGGGTTAGCAGACCCACAGATACGCAGTATTTT	CASRVSRPTDTQYF
TRBV7-6	once	NA	TRBJ1-3	TGTGCCAGCAGCTTAGAGTTCAGAGGATCTGGAAACACCATATATTTT	CASSLEFRGSGNTIYF
TRBV5-5	many	NA	TRBJ1-1	TGTGCCAGCAGCCCCACGCAGGGGTTGGGGAACACTGAAGCTTTCTTT	CASSPTQGLGNTEAFF
TRBV21-1	NA	NA	TRBJ2-4	TGTGCCAGCCACCGTCAAAAACTTCGGGGAGGACAGGGGTTCCAAAACATTCAGCACTTC	CASHRQKLRGGQGFQNIQHF
TRBV5-1	many	NA	TRBJ1-2	TGCGCCAGCAGCTTATCCCGTAACTATGGCTACACCTTC	CASSLSRNYGYTF
TRBV28	NA	TRBD1	TRBJ2-2	TGTGCCAGCAGTAGGACAGGTGTGAACACCGGGGAGCTGTTTTTT	CASSRTGVNTGELFF
TRBV6-2/TRBV6-3	few	NA	TRBJ1-4	TGTGCCAGCAGCAAAGGACAGTTTGGGGAAAAACTGTTTTTT	CASSKGQFGEKLFF
TRBV12-3/TRBV12-4	few	TRBD1	TRBJ1-1	TGTGCCAGCAGCAGACAGGGGGTCGGGACTGAAGCTTTCTTT	CASSRQGVGTEAFF
TRBV20-1	many	NA	TRBJ2-2	TGCAGTGCCCGAAGACTAGTCGCCGGGGAGCTGTTTTTT	CSARRLVAGELFF
TRBV3-1	NA	NA	TRBJ2-3	TGTGCCAGCACCCCTTTGGGCAGCCTGGGGCTTAGCACAGATACGCAGTATTTT	CASTPLGSLGLSTDTQYF
TRBV4-2	few	NA	TRBJ1-6	TGTGCCAGCAGCCAAGACGACAGGAATTCACCCCTCCACTTT	CASSQDDRNSPLHF
TRBV6-5	NA	TRBD1	TRBJ2-5	TGTGCCAGCAGTACTGGGACAGGGGGCGGGGAGACCCAGTACTTC	CASSTGTGGGETQYF
TRBV12-3/TRBV12-4	NA	TRBD1	TRBJ2-3	TGTGCCAGCAGTACCAACAGGGGGGGCACAGATACGCAGTATTTT	CASSTNRGGTDTQYF
TRBV5-1	NA	NA	TRBJ2-1	TGCGCCAGCAGCTTGGCCGCTGGCGGAGCATCCTACAATGAGCAGTTCTTC	CASSLAAGGASYNEQFF
TRBV12-3/TRBV12-4	few	TRBD2	TRBJ2-3	TGTGCCAGCAGTTTATACCCGGGACTAGAAACGGTGAATACGCAGTATTTT	CASSLYPGLETVNTQYF
TRBV11-2	few	NA	TRBJ2-5	TGTGCCAGCAGCGGTAGGACCCCTGGTTTAGCGGAGTCAGACTTC	CASSGRTPGLAESDF
TRBV5-1	few	TRBD1	TRBJ2-1	TGCGCCAGCAAGGGACAGGGGGCGACCAATGAGCAGTTCTTC	CASKGQGATNEQFF
TRBV9	few	TRBD1	TRBJ2-5	TGTGCCAGCAGCACAAGGACAGGAGGTTTGGAGACCCAGTACTTC	CASSTRTGGLETQYF
TRBV7-6	NA	NA	TRBJ1-4	TGTGCCAGCAGCTCCTCTTACGGAACTAATGAAAAACTGTTTTTT	CASSSSYGTNEKLFF
TRBV5-5	NA	TRBD1	TRBJ1-5	TGTGCCAGCAGCGGGGGACAGGCGAGCAATCAGCCCCAGCATTTT	CASSGGQASNQPQHF
TRBV5-1	NA	TRBD1	TRBJ2-2	TGCGCCAGCAGCCTACAGGGGAACACCGGGGTGCTGTTTTTT	CASSLQGNTGVLFF
TRBV7-3	few	NA	TRBJ2-1	TGTGCCAGCAGCTTAAATTCGGGCCCTTCCTACAATGAGCAGTTCTTC	CASSLNSGPSYNEQFF
TRBV5-1	NA	NA	TRBJ2-5	TGCGCCAGCAGCTTCGGCCAGCTCCTATTGCAAGAGACCCAGTACTTC	CASSFGQLLLQETQYF
TRBV28	many	NA	TRBJ1-4	TGTGCCAGCAGGGCTAGCGAAGAAAAACTGTTTTTT	CASRASEEKLFF
TRBV12-3/TRBV12-4	few	NA	TRBJ2-5	TGTGCCAGCAGTTTAGGGGCCCTTTCGAAAGAGACCCAGTACTTC	CASSLGALSKETQYF
TRBV7-9	NA	TRBD1	TRBJ1-3	TGTGCCAGCAGCCGCCAGTCAGGGGGCTCTGGAAACACCATATATTTT	CASSRQSGGSGNTIYF
TRBV5-1	few	TRBD1	TRBJ2-1	TGCGCCAGCAGCTCCCGGGACAGGGGGCAGAATGAGCAGTTCTTC	CASSSRDRGQNEQFF
TRBV15	many	NA	TRBJ2-3	TGTGCCACCAGCAGAGGTGGGACAGATACGCAGTATTTT	CATSRGGTDTQYF
TRBV29-1	few	NA	TRBJ1-2	TGCAGCGACGCCTATGGCTACACCTTC	CSDAYGYTF
TRBV7-6	few	NA	TRBJ2-1	TGTGCCAGCAGCGAACAGGATTTCTCCTACAATGAGCAGTTCTTC	CASSEQDFSYNEQFF
TRBV12-3/TRBV12-4	few	NA	TRBJ2-2	TGTGCCAGCAGTCCGTACCCAGGGTGGGGCGGGGAGCTGTTTTTT	CASSPYPGWGGELFF
TRBV20-1	few	NA	TRBJ1-5	TGCAGTGCTAGAGAAATAGGGAATCAGCCCCAGCATTTT	CSAREIGNQPQHF
TRBV4-1	NA	NA	TRBJ2-1	TGCGCCAGCAGCCAAGAATATTCTAGTGTTAACAATGAGCAGTTCTTC	CASSQEYSSVNNEQFF
TRBV6-1	NA	NA	TRBJ2-1	TGTGCCAGCAGTGAAGGGGGGTATGAGCAGTTCTTC	CASSEGGYEQFF
TRBV3-1	NA	NA	TRBJ1-2	TGTGCCAGCAGCGGCGAGGGCTATGGCTACACCTTC	CASSGEGYGYTF